This T cell receptor beta chain comes out of a study of blood T cell repertoires in COVID-19. In the study overall: Donors in the United States, Italy and Spain gave samples during acute or convalescent COVID-19.

Clones were sequenced by immunoSEQ multiplex PCR, and TCRdb holds only the in-frame ones, with some missing. The table lists 160,000 or so clones, approximately 91% of them singletons. Germline trimming cut 5 bases from V and 12 bases from J; bases unmatched to any gene: 13. CDR3 length equals 14 residues. Germline-derived CDR1 and CDR2 are LNHDA and SQIVND (reference sequence). Sequencing was done on a sample of peripheral blood. The receptor comes from a woman in her 70s with acute or convalescent COVID-19. The V and J genes are TRBV19 and TRBJ2-1; 7 nucleotides align to TRBD2. The CDR3 here is CASSQASGRWRQFF. In nucleotides, the CDR3 is TGTGCCAGTAGTCAAGCTAGCGGTCGCTGGAGGCAGTTCTTC.